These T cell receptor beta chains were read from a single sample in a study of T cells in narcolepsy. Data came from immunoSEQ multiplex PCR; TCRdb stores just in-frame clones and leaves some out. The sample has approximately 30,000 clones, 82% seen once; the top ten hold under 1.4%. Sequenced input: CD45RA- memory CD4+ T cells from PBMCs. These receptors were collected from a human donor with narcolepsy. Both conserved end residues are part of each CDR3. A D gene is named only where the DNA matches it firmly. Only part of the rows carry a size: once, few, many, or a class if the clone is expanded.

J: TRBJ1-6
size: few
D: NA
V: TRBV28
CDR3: CASSLSSGLGSYNSPLHF
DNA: TGTGCCAGCAGTTTAAGTTCAGGGCTCGGCTCCTATAATTCACCCCTCCACTTT

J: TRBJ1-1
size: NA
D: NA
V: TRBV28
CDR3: CASRYREGEAFF
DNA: TGTGCCAGCAGGTACAGGGAAGGGGAAGCTTTCTTT

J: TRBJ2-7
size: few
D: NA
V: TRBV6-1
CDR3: CASSSRQGLGEQYF
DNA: TGTGCCAGCAGTTCACGACAGGGACTAGGCGAGCAGTACTTC

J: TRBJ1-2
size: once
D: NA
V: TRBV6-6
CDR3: CASSRGVLTNYGYTF
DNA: TGTGCCAGCAGCCGAGGCGTTCTCACTAACTATGGCTACACCTTC

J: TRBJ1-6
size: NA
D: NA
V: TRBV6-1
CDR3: CASSEGGSSYNSPLHF
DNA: TGTGCCAGCAGTGAAGGGGGGAGCTCCTATAATTCACCCCTCCACTTT

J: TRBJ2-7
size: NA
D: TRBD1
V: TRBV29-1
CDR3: CSAGTGGYEQYF
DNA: TGCAGCGCCGGGACAGGGGGCTACGAGCAGTACTTC

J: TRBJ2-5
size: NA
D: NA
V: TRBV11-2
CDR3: CASSLGSFRETQYF
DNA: TGTGCCAGCAGCTTAGGTTCGTTCCGAGAGACCCAGTACTTC

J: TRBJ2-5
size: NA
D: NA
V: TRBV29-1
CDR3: CSVLLGGWRETQYF
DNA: TGCAGCGTTCTCCTGGGGGGCTGGAGGGAGACCCAGTACTTC

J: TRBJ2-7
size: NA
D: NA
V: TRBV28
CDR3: CASSFPDTTTFYEQYF
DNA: TGTGCCAGCAGTTTCCCGGACACAACGACGTTTTACGAGCAGTACTTC

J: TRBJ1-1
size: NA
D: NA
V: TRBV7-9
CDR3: CASSLEEPPGAFF
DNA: TGTGCCAGCAGCTTAGAAGAGCCCCCCGGGGCTTTCTTT

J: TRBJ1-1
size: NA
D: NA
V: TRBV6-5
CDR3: CASSYSVGVNTEAFF
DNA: TGTGCCAGCAGTTACTCGGTTGGGGTGAACACTGAAGCTTTCTTT

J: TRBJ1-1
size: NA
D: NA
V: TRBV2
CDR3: CASSDNHRVGEAFF
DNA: TGTGCCAGCAGTGATAACCACAGGGTTGGTGAAGCTTTCTTT

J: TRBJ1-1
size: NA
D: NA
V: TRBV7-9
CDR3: CASSLRSGFGNTEAFF
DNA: TGTGCCAGCAGCTTAAGATCAGGGTTTGGGAACACTGAAGCTTTCTTT

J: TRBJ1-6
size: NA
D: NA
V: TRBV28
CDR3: CATSQGLYNSPLHF
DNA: TGTGCCACCTCCCAGGGGCTCTATAATTCACCCCTCCACTTT

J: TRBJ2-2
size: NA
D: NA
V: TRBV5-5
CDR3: CASSTGPNTGELFF
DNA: TGTGCCAGCAGCACGGGACCTAACACCGGGGAGCTGTTTTTT

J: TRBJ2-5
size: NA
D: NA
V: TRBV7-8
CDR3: CASSLSRVETQYF
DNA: TGTGCCAGCAGCTTAAGCAGGGTGGAGACCCAGTACTTC

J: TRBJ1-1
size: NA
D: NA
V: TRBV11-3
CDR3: CASSPTGLGNTEAFF
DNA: TGTGCCAGCAGCCCCACAGGGTTGGGGAACACTGAAGCTTTCTTT

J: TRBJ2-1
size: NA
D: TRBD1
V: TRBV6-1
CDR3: CASRSGTGFLNEQFF
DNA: TGTGCCAGCAGATCCGGGACAGGTTTTTTAAATGAGCAGTTCTTC

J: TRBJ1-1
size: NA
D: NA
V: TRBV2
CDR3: CASNSDTGRMLSRPEAFF
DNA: TGTGCCAGCAACAGCGACACAGGGAGGATGTTGAGCCGTCCTGAAGCTTTCTTT

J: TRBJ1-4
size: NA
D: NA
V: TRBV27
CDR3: CASSPRAGTGKLFF
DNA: TGTGCCAGCAGTCCCCGGGCTGGGACGGGAAAACTGTTTTTT

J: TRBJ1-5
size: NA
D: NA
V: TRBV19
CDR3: CASSIGYNQPQHF
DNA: TGTGCCAGTAGTATAGGGTACAATCAGCCCCAGCATTTT

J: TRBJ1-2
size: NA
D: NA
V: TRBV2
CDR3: CASSETRPSTGGVNYGYTF
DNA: TGTGCCAGCAGCGAGACGAGGCCCTCGACTGGCGGAGTTAACTATGGCTACACCTTC

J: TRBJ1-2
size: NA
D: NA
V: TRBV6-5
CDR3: CASRSRRGDYGYTF
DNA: TGTGCCAGCAGGTCCAGGCGAGGGGACTATGGCTACACCTTC

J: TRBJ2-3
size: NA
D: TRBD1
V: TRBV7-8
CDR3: CASSLAQGADTQYF
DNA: TGTGCCAGCAGCTTAGCACAGGGGGCAGATACGCAGTATTTT

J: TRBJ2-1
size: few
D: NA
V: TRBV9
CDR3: CASSVNLPTPGASRSLYNEQFF
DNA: TGTGCCAGCAGCGTGAACTTACCGACGCCGGGGGCAAGTAGAAGTTTGTACAATGAGCAGTTCTTC

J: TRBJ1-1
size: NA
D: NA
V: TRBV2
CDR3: CASSEAGVQREAFF
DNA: TGTGCCAGCAGTGAAGCAGGGGTACAGCGTGAAGCTTTCTTT

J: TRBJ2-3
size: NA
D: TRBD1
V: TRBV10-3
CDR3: CAISGPGQGTDTQYF
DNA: TGTGCCATCAGTGGCCCGGGACAGGGCACAGATACGCAGTATTTT

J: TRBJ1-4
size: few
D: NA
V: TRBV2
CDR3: CASSERQVGEKLFF
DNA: TGTGCCAGCAGTGAAAGGCAGGTTGGGGAAAAACTGTTTTTT

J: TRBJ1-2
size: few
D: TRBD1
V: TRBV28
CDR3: CASSVSGTGDDYGYTF
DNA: TGTGCCAGCAGTGTTTCCGGGACAGGGGATGACTATGGCTACACCTTC

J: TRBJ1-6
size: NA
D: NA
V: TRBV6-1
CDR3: CASSEDSANSPLHF
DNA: TGTGCCAGCAGTGAAGACAGCGCTAATTCACCCCTCCACTTT

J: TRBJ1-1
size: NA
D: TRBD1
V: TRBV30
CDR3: CVWTGGQNTEAFF
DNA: TGTGTCTGGACAGGGGGTCAGAACACTGAAGCTTTCTTT

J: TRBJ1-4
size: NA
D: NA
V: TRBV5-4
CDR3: CASSGKRGVEEKLFF
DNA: TGTGCCAGCAGCGGGAAACGGGGGGTTGAGGAAAAACTGTTTTTT

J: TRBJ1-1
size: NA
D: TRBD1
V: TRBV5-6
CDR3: CASSFTWTGGTEAFF
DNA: TGTGCCAGCAGCTTCACCTGGACAGGGGGCACTGAAGCTTTCTTT

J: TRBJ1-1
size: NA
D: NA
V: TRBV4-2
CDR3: CASSQVPGAEAFF
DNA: TGTGCCAGCAGCCAAGTACCCGGGGCGGAAGCTTTCTTT

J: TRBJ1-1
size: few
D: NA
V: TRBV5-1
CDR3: CASSLGSSVTEAFF
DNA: TGCGCCAGCAGCTTGGGGTCTTCAGTCACTGAAGCTTTCTTT

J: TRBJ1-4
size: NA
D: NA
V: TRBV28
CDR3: CASKLQGGGGEKLFF
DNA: TGTGCCAGCAAGCTCCAGGGAGGAGGAGGCGAAAAACTGTTTTTT

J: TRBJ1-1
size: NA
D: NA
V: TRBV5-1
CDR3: CASSTSTLNTEAFF
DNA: TGCGCCAGCAGCACGAGTACATTGAACACTGAAGCTTTCTTT